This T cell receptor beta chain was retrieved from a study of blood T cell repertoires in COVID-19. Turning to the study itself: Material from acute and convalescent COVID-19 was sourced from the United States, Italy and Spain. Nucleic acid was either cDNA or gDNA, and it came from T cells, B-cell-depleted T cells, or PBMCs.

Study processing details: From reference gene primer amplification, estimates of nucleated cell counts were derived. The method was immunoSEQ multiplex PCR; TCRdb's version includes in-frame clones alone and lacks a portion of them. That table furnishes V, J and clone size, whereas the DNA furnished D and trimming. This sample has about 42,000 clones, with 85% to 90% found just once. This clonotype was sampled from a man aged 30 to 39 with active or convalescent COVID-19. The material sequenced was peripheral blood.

The CDR3 spells CSVEGERGEAYGYTF. The DNA for the CDR3 is TGCAGCGTTGAGGGGGAGAGAGGGGAGGCCTATGGCTACACCTTC. V usage is TRBV29-1 and J usage is TRBJ1-2, with D possibly TRBD1 on 5 matching bases. This CDR3 has 15 amino acids. Between the trimmed V and J ends, which lost 3 bases and 4 bases, there was a span of 18 bases. From germline, CDR1 is SQVTM and CDR2 ANQGSEA.